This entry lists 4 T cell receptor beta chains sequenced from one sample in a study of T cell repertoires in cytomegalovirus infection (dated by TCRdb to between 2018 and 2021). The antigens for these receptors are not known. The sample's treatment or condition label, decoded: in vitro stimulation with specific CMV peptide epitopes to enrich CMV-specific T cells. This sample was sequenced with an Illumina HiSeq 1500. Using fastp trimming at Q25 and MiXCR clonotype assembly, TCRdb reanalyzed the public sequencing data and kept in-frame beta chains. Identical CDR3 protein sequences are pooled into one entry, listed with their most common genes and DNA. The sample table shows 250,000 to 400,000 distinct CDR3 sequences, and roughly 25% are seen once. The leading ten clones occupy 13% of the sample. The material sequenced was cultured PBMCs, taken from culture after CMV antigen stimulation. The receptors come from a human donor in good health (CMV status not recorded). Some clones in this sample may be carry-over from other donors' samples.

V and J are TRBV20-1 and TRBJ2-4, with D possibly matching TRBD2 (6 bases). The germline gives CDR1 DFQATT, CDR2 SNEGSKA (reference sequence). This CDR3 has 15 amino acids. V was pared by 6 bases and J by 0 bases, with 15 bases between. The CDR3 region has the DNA TGCAGTGCGAACGGGACTCCACTAGCCAAAAACATTCAGTACTTC. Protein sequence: CSANGTPLAKNIQYF.

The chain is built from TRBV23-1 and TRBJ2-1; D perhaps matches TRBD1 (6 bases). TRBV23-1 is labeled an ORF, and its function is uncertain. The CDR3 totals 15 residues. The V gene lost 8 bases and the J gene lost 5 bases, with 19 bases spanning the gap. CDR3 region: CASPQGQITNNEQFF. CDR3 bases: TGCGCCAGCCCTCAGGGACAAATTACTAACAATGAGCAGTTCTTC.

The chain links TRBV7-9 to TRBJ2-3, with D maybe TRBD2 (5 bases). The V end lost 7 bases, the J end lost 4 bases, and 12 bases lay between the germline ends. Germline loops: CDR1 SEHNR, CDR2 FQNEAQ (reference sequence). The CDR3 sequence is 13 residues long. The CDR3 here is CASILPRADTQYF. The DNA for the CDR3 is TGTGCCAGCATTCTCCCGAGGGCAGATACGCAGTATTTT.

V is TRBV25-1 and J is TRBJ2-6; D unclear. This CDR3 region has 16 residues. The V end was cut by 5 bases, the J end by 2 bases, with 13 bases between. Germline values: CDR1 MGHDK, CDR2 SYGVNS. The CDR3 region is CASSISWPPGANVLTF. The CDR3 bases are TGTGCCAGCAGTATTAGTTGGCCGCCTGGGGCCAACGTCCTGACTTTC.